This note documents a single TCR beta chain sequence. It was with a sample-barcoded 5' primer and a J-beta primer mix that a second PCR of roughly 7 to 12 cycles was run. TCRdb reanalysed the 5' RACE reads using MiXCR and keeps one entry per CDR3 protein. The top ten clones hold more than 2% of a sample with roughly 2 million distinct CDR3 sequences, 49% of them seen once. This entry is derived from a study of blood T cells in healthy people across ages. This clonotype was obtained from a woman in her thirties or forties in good health. The sequenced sample was blood.

The CDR3 loop is CSVEARRGRLFF. The CDR3 bases are TGCAGCGTTGAAGCAAGGAGGGGGCGACTGTTTTTT. The chain employs TRBV29-1 and TRBJ1-4, with 7 bases matching TRBD1. Germline V gene sequence: CDR1 SQVTM, CDR2 ANQGSEA. J lost 13 bases, V lost 1 base, and 6 bases had no gene match. The CDR3 loop spans 12 amino acids.